This entry lists 8 T cell receptor beta chains sequenced from one sample in a study of identical twins. One entry per CDR3 protein, called by TCRdb with MiXCR from the 5' RACE reads. The sample contains approximately 300,000 distinct CDR3 sequences, around 9.7% of which appear only once. The same data also contributed to another study, on yellow fever vaccine responses in identical twins.

Sequencing was done on a sample of CD8+ T cells sorted from blood. These receptors were collected from a woman under 30 in good health.

Of note for this clonotype: Mismatch with germline at one junction end may stem from a read error. The chain links TRBV7-9 to TRBJ2-7; D gene unclear. Germline V CDR1 and CDR2: SEHNR, FQNEAQ (reference sequence). The CDR3 length is 12 residues. CDR3 sequence: CAISFGFYEQYF. The CDR3 bases are TGTGCCATCAGCTTTGGTTTCTACGAGCAGTACTTC. The variable domain in full, completed from reference TRBV7-9 and TRBJ2-7, reads DTGVSQNPRHKITKRGQNVTFRCDPISEHNRLYWYRQTLGQGPEFLTYFQNEAQLEKSRLLSDRFSAERPKGSFSTLEIQRTEQGDSAMYLCAISFGFYEQYFGPGTRLTVT.

This chain links TRBV20-1 with TRBJ2-7; D possibly matches TRBD1 or TRBD2 (6 bases each). The CDR3 runs 13 residues. Germline CDR1 and CDR2: DFQATT and SNEGSKA (reference sequence). Between the trimmed V and J ends, which lost 3 bases and 2 bases, there was a span of 11 bases. This CDR3 is CSASGGLTYEQYF. The DNA of the CDR3 is TGCAGTGCTAGCGGGGGCCTTACCTACGAGCAGTACTTC.

This clonotype was seen a handful of times. The V call is TRBV7-9, the J call TRBJ2-3; 8 nucleotides match TRBD2. V shed 6 bases, J shed 4 bases, and the junction held 3 bases outside the gene matches. Germline V gives CDR1 SEHNR, CDR2 FQNEAQ (reference sequence). The CDR3 is 13 amino acids. The CDR3, as DNA: TGTGCCAGCAGGAGGACTAGCCCAGATACGCAGTATTTT. Translation gives CASRRTSPDTQYF.

This clonotype was detected a few times. This chain links TRBV7-2 with TRBJ2-7, with D possibly TRBD1 on 6 matching bases. The CDR3 runs 14 residues. Germline V gene sequence: CDR1 SGHTA, CDR2 FQGNSA. V lost 5 bases and J lost 0, with 11 bases in between. The CDR3 reads CASSLDRVSYEQYF. CDR3 bases: TGTGCCAGCAGCCTGGACAGAGTCTCCTACGAGCAGTACTTC.

This clonotype was found a few times. The chain employs TRBV4-1 and TRBJ2-2, with 10 nucleotides matching TRBD2. In germline, CDR1 is MGHRA, CDR2 YSYEKL. Germline trimming cut 4 bases from V and 6 bases from J; bases unmatched to any gene: 8. The CDR3 is 16 residues long. CDR3 in DNA: TGCGCCAGCAGCCCCAGCCAGCGGGGGGGCCCCGGGGAGCTGTTTTTT. It specifies CASSPSQRGGPGELFF.

The rearrangement links TRBV27 to TRBJ2-5, with a possible D match to TRBD1 (6 bases). Trimming left V 6 bases short and J 5 bases short, with 13 bases between. Germline CDR1 and CDR2: MNHEY and SMNVEV (reference sequence). The CDR3 length is 13 residues. The CDR3 region has the DNA TGTGCCAGCAGACTTACAGGGCTGGAGACCCAGTACTTC. It translates to CASRLTGLETQYF.

This clonotype has only a few counts. This chain joins TRBV27 and TRBJ2-7; TRBD1 aligns across 8 bases. Germline CDR1 MNHEY, CDR2 SMNVEV (reference sequence). V shed 5 bases, J shed 7 bases, and the junction held 7 bases outside the gene matches. This CDR3 is 13 amino acids long. The CDR3 DNA is TGTGCCAGCAGTACCCGGACAGGGAATGAGCAGTACTTC. Its protein is CASSTRTGNEQYF.

This clonotype occurred many times. The chain uses TRBV5-1 and TRBJ2-7; D gene unclear. Germline CDR1 reads SGHRS; CDR2 reads YFSETQ. Between the trimmed V and J ends, which lost 4 bases and 4 bases, there was a span of 15 bases. CDR3 length: 14 residues. In DNA form, the CDR3 reads TGCGCCAGCAGCCCCTTTAATTACCTATACGAGCAGTACTTC. Translated: CASSPFNYLYEQYF. Full variable domain (rest looked up from reference TRBV5-1 and TRBJ2-7): KAGVTQTPRYLIKTRGQQVTLSCSPISGHRSVSWYQQTPGQGLQFLFEYFSETQRNKGNFPGRFSGRQFSNSRSEMNVSTLELGDSALYLCASSPFNYLYEQYFGPGTRLTVT.